The 22 T cell receptor beta chains below all came from one sample that was sequenced in a study of patients and donors after allogeneic stem cell transplantation. TCRdb itself ran the RT-PCR reads through MiXCR, one entry per CDR3 protein. Among 920,000 or so distinct CDR3 sequences listed, approximately 19% were seen once. The sequencing input was blood, either unsorted or a sorted T cell fraction (not recorded which). The receptors here all came from a human donor who was either an allogeneic HSCT recipient or a stem cell or donor lymphocyte infusion donor (not recorded which). It is not recorded whose cells these are; they may come from a transplant donor.

This clonotype was counted between two and nine times. The rearrangement joins TRBV20-1 to TRBJ1-6; unclear D gene. This CDR3 spans 14 amino acids. The germline V gene encodes CDR1 DFQATT and CDR2 SNEGSKA (reference sequence). The ends were cut back, 3 bases at V and 5 bases at J, with 11 bases in the middle. This chain's CDR3 is CSASSQVHNSPLHF. In DNA, the CDR3 is TGCAGTGCTAGTAGTCAGGTCCATAATTCACCCCTCCACTTT.

A few counts support this clonotype. The rearrangement joins TRBV12-3 or TRBV12-4 to TRBJ1-6; D unclear. Trimming took 1 base from V and 10 from J, leaving 11 bases between them. The CDR3 runs to 14 residues. In DNA, the CDR3 is TGTGCCAGCAGTTTAGGTCAATATCGGTCACCCCTCCACTTT. Translated, it gives CASSLGQYRSPLHF.

The rearrangement links TRBV28 to TRBJ1-4; 9 nucleotides match TRBD1. V lost 6 bases, J lost 7 bases, and 12 bases stayed unmatched. The CDR3 totals 16 residues. The germline CDR1 and CDR2 sequences are MDHEN and SYDVKM. CDR3 protein: CASRNPTGGGGEKLFF. CDR3 DNA sequence: TGTGCCAGCAGAAATCCAACAGGGGGCGGGGGTGAAAAACTGTTTTTT.

This clonotype turned up a few times. The chain couples TRBV3-1 to TRBJ2-7, with TRBD1 as a possible D gene (6 bases). This CDR3 is 15 amino acids long. CDR1 and CDR2 from the germline V gene are LGHDT and YNNKEL (reference sequence). Trimming took 0 bases from V and 2 from J, leaving 11 bases between them. CDR3 amino acids: CASSQDGDIAYEQYF. In DNA, the CDR3 is TGTGCCAGCAGCCAAGACGGGGACATAGCCTACGAGCAGTACTTC.

Only a few counts were recorded for this clonotype. The chain is built from TRBV30 and TRBJ2-1; D not resolved. CDR3 size: 12 residues. Germline CDR1 reads GTSNPN; CDR2 reads SVGIG (reference sequence). Trimming pared 2 bases from V and 7 bases from J, leaving 9 bases between. The DNA of the CDR3 is TGTGCCTGGAGTCTAACGATGAATGAGCAGTTCTTC. It translates to CAWSLTMNEQFF.

This clonotype was seen more than once but under ten times. This sequence joins TRBV29-1 and TRBJ1-1, with D unclear. The CDR3 totals 9 residues. CDR1 is SQVTM, CDR2 ANQGSEA, per germline. The CDR3 protein is CAVGSEAFF. The CDR3 nucleotides read TGCGCCGTTGGGTCTGAAGCTTTCTTT.

This clonotype was observed at least ten times. J is TRBJ2-3 and V is TRBV7-2; D gene unclear. Germline V gives CDR1 SGHTA, CDR2 FQGNSA. This CDR3 is 14 amino acids long. Deletions cut 5 bases from V and 0 bases from J, with 9 bases between. The CDR3 bases are TGTGCCAGCAGCCGACTCCGAAGCACAGATACGCAGTATTTT. Its protein is CASSRLRSTDTQYF.

This clonotype was found many times. The chain is built from TRBV12-3 or TRBV12-4 and TRBJ1-5; D unclear. V was trimmed by 5 bases and J by 4 bases, leaving 9 bases between them. This CDR3 contains 13 residues. The CDR3 region has the DNA TGTGCCAGCAGTGCCCGCGGTAATCAGCCCCAGCATTTT. Translating it yields CASSARGNQPQHF.

This clonotype was recorded many times. The gene calls are TRBV12-3 or TRBV12-4 and TRBJ2-6; D call uncertain. The CDR3 runs 14 residues. V shed 6 bases and J shed 0 bases, with 6 bases lying between them. As DNA, the CDR3 is TGTGCCAGCAGGACGAGCTCTGGGGCCAACGTCCTGACTTTC. Translation gives CASRTSSGANVLTF.

This clonotype was observed once. At one end, the junction sequence differs from germline, possibly due to a read error. The CDR3 DNA is TGTGCCAGCTCGCCACAGGAAGCCTCTGGAAACACCATATATTTT. Amino acid sequence: CASSPQEASGNTIYF. This chain connects TRBV18 to TRBJ1-3; the D gene is possibly TRBD1 (5 bases). This CDR3 spans 15 amino acids. Germline V gene data show CDR1 as KGHSH and CDR2 as LQKENI.

This clonotype appeared a few times. This sequence joins TRBV19 and TRBJ1-1; possibly TRBD1 for D (6 bases). The CDR3 sequence is 15 residues long. The V and J ends lost 7 bases and 5 bases respectively, with 20 bases between them. Germline values: CDR1 LNHDA, CDR2 SQIVND (reference sequence). The CDR3 loop is CASTPTGKRGTEAFF. The DNA of the CDR3 is TGTGCCAGTACCCCGACAGGTAAAAGAGGGACTGAAGCTTTCTTT.

Only a few counts were recorded for this clonotype. The chain links TRBV24-1 to TRBJ2-3; 10 bases line up with TRBD1. CDR3 length equals 16 residues. Germline V gene data show CDR1 as KGHDR and CDR2 as SFDVKD. The V and J ends lost 2 bases and 3 bases, in that order; junction bases with no gene match: 4. The CDR3 DNA reads TGTGCCACCAGTGATTACCGGGACAGGGGAACAGATACGCAGTATTTT. This encodes CATSDYRDRGTDTQYF.

This clonotype was found a few times. J is TRBJ2-1 and V is TRBV12-3 or TRBV12-4; possibly TRBD2 for D (6 bases). CDR3 size: 12 residues. The V gene lost 4 bases and the J gene lost 11 bases, with 12 bases spanning the gap. For the CDR3, the DNA is TGTGCCAGCAGTTGGGACTTCCCGAAGCAGTTCTTC. This codes for CASSWDFPKQFF.

This clonotype was picked up a small number of times. The gene calls are TRBV27 and TRBJ2-3; 10 bases agree with TRBD2. J lost 2 bases, V lost 8 bases, and 10 bases had no gene match. The CDR3 covers 16 residues. Germline assignment: CDR1 MNHEY and CDR2 SMNVEV (reference sequence). CDR3 coding DNA: TGTGCCAGCTCCAAGTCACTAGCGGGACACACAGATACGCAGTATTTT. Its translation is CASSKSLAGHTDTQYF.

The V gene is TRBV12-3 or TRBV12-4, the J gene TRBJ2-7; TRBD1 agrees at 9 bases. The CDR3 totals 15 residues. V shed 6 bases and J 1 base; nucleotides not matched to a gene: 7. The CDR3 spells CASRLTGQGSYEQYF. DNA for the CDR3: TGTGCCAGCAGATTAACGGGACAGGGATCCTACGAGCAGTACTTC.

The chain carries TRBV20-1 and TRBJ1-5; no definite D call. Germline V gene lookup returns CDR1 DFQATT and CDR2 SNEGSKA (reference sequence). The CDR3 has 13 residues. The germline V and J ends were trimmed by 6 bases and 0 bases, with 9 bases remaining between them. The CDR3 DNA reads as TGCAGTGCCGGCCCCCATAGCAATCAGCCCCAGCATTTT. Protein: CSAGPHSNQPQHF.

This clonotype was counted between two and nine times. The V gene is TRBV12-3 or TRBV12-4, the J gene TRBJ1-1, with D possibly being TRBD1 (5 bases). This CDR3 is 13 amino acids long. Trimming stripped 0 bases from V and 11 bases from J, with 13 bases between. The CDR3 DNA reads as TGTGCCAGCAGTTTAGCCCCGGGGGATCGGGCTTTCTTT. Its protein is CASSLAPGDRAFF.

The chain is built from TRBV4-2 and TRBJ2-7; 7 bases match TRBD1. Germline loops: CDR1 LGHNA, CDR2 YNFKEQ. V dropped 2 bases and J dropped 3; count of bases not matched to a gene: 4. The CDR3 is 14 amino acids. The CDR3 protein is CASSQPRDSYEQYF. The CDR3 bases are TGTGCCAGCAGCCAACCCCGGGACAGCTACGAGCAGTACTTC.

This clonotype came up a few times. This chain connects TRBV4-1 to TRBJ2-7; 15 positions agree with TRBD2. V dropped 3 bases and J dropped 3; count of bases not matched to a gene: 3. Germline CDR1 and CDR2: MGHRA and YSYEKL. The CDR3 is 16 amino acids. The CDR3 reads CASSQGGLAGGYEQYF. As DNA, the CDR3 is TGCGCCAGCAGCCAGGGGGGACTAGCGGGGGGCTACGAGCAGTACTTC.

V and J are TRBV29-1 and TRBJ2-1; D not resolved. CDR3 length equals 13 residues. Trimming left V 2 bases short and J 0 bases short, with 5 bases between. Per the germline V gene, CDR1 is SQVTM and CDR2 is ANQGSEA. CDR3 residues: CSVEPRSYNEQFF. In DNA form, the CDR3 reads TGCAGCGTTGAACCCCGCTCCTACAATGAGCAGTTCTTC.

This clonotype was seen a few times. The V call is TRBV24-1, the J call TRBJ2-7, with D possibly called TRBD1 or TRBD2 (5 bases each). V lost 1 base and J 7 bases, leaving 13 bases between the germline ends. Germline V gives CDR1 KGHDR, CDR2 SFDVKD. The CDR3 length is 14 residues. CDR3 coding DNA: TGTGCCACCAGTGATTTTTCTGGGGGAGCGGAGCAGTACTTC. Its translation: CATSDFSGGAEQYF.

The chain employs TRBV19 and TRBJ2-7; D may be TRBD1 or TRBD2 (5 bases each). V was cut by 3 bases and J by 1 base, with 7 bases left in between. CDR1 is LNHDA and CDR2 is SQIVND in the germline V gene (reference sequence). This CDR3 comprises 13 residues. The CDR3 coding sequence is TGTGCCAGTAGTATGGGGGTTTCCTACGAGCAGTACTTC. It translates to CASSMGVSYEQYF.